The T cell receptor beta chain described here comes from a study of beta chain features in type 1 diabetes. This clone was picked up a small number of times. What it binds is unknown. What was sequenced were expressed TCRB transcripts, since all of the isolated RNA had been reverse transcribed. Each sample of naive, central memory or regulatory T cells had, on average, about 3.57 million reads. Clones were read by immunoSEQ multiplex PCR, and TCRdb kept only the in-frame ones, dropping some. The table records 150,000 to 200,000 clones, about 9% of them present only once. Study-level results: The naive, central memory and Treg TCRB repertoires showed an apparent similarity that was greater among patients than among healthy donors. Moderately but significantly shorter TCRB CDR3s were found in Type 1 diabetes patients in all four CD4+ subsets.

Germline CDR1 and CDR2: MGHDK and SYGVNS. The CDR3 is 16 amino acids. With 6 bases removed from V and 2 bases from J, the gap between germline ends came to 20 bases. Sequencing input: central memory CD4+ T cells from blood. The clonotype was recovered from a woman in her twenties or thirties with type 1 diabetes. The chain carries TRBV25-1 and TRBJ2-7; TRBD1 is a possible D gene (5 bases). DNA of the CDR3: TGTGCCAGCAGCCCCCCAAGGGCAGGGCCCACCTACGAGCAGTACTTC. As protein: CASSPPRAGPTYEQYF.